This section outlines one T cell receptor (beta chain) sequence together with its context. Its antigen is currently unknown. Replicate PCRs run on sorted subsets employed roughly 180 ng DNA, tens of thousands of T cell genomes. Assay used: immunoSEQ multiplex PCR; TCRdb lists only in-frame clones, some missing. The sample includes 2 million to 2.5 million clones, approximately 95% of them seen just once. The CDR3 covers 14 residues. Germline V gene lookup returns CDR1 MNHEY and CDR2 SMNVEV (reference sequence). Germline trimming cut 4 bases from V and 8 bases from J; bases unmatched to any gene: 7. This entry belongs to a study of shared clonotypes between healthy human individuals. Study-level findings and limits: Non-shared clonotypes had lower generation probabilities than clonotypes shared by all four sorted-subset donors.

The specimen sequenced was naive CD4+ T cells sorted from blood. Subset noted: CD45RA+ positively selected. The chain recombines TRBV27 with TRBJ2-1, with TRBD2 identical over 8 bases. The receptor comes from a man younger than 35 in good health. CDR3 protein: CASSSRTSIYEQFF. The CDR3 coding sequence is TGTGCCAGCAGTTCCCGGACTAGCATCTATGAGCAGTTCTTC.